The 32 T cell receptor beta chains below were found in one sample sequenced in a study of blood T cell repertoires in COVID-19. The method was immunoSEQ multiplex PCR; TCRdb's version includes in-frame clones alone and lacks a portion of them. The sample lists over 120,000 clones, about 90% occurring once. Sequencing was done on a sample of peripheral blood. The source of these receptors is a man aged 45-65 years who had recovered from COVID-19.

V is TRBV7-2 and J is TRBJ2-5; 9 bases map to TRBD2. From germline, CDR1 is SGHTA and CDR2 FQGNSA. After removal of 7 bases from V and 1 base from J, the junction contained 7 bases not matched to a gene. CDR3 length equals 15 residues. CDR3 in amino acids: CASTYQRGAQETQYF. CDR3 coding DNA: TGTGCCAGCACCTACCAGCGGGGGGCCCAAGAGACCCAGTACTTC.

This chain connects TRBV18 to TRBJ2-6, with 9 bases matching TRBD1. CDR1 and CDR2 from the germline V gene are KGHSH and LQKENI. V lost 5 bases and J lost 1; bases outside the gene matches: 12. The length of the CDR3 is 19 residues. The CDR3 DNA follows: TGTGCCAGCTCAGCGCTGGGACAGGGTATTGGTTCTGGGGCCAACGTCCTGACTTTC. Its translation: CASSALGQGIGSGANVLTF. Variable domain in full (rest from reference TRBV18 and TRBJ2-6): NAGVMQNPRHLVRRRGQEARLRCSPMKGHSHVYWYRQLPEEGLKFMVYLQKENIIDESGMPKERFSAEFPKEGPSILRIQQVVRGDSAAYFCASSALGQGIGSGANVLTFGAGSRLTVL.

V gene TRBV12-3 or TRBV12-4 combines with J gene TRBJ2-7, with D tentatively TRBD1 (5 bases). V was trimmed by 4 bases and J by 3 bases, leaving 7 bases between them. The CDR3 is 12 residues long. DNA for the CDR3: TGTGCCAGCAGTTACGACAGCTACGAGCAGTACTTC. Translated: CASSYDSYEQYF.

This chain joins TRBV6-4 and TRBJ1-6; tentatively, D is TRBD1 (5 bases). V lost 2 bases and J 10 bases, leaving 15 bases between the germline ends. Per germline, CDR1 MRHNA and CDR2 SNTAGT. The CDR3 loop spans 15 amino acids. The CDR3 is CASSDRAGLGSPLHF. The CDR3 nucleotides are TGTGCCAGCAGTGACCGGGCAGGGCTGGGATCACCCCTCCACTTT.

The CDR3 sequence: CASSPDSRYGYTF. The CDR3 DNA follows: TGTGCCAGCAGCCCTGACTCCCGCTATGGCTACACCTTC. The rearrangement links TRBV9 to TRBJ1-2, with D uncertain. The CDR3 consists of 13 residues. Germline V CDR1 and CDR2: SGDLS, YYNGEE. The V end was cut by 4 bases, the J end by 4 bases, with 11 bases between.

The V call is TRBV7-8, the J call TRBJ2-5; 7 nucleotides line up with TRBD1. This CDR3 is built from 15 residues. Germline values: CDR1 SGHVS, CDR2 FQNEAQ. V was pared by 6 bases and J by 1 base, with 8 bases of the junction left unmatched. CDR3 sequence reads: CASSSLTGPQETQYF. The CDR3 DNA reads TGTGCCAGCAGTTCTTTGACAGGGCCCCAAGAGACCCAGTACTTC.

The rearrangement uses TRBV4-3 and TRBJ2-5, with D perhaps TRBD2 (6 bases). The V and J ends lost 1 base and 5 bases respectively, with 14 bases between them. This CDR3 has 15 amino acids. CDR1 LGHNA and CDR2 YSLEER come from the germline V gene. The CDR3: CASSQGLVGGETQYF. CDR3 sequence (DNA): TGCGCCAGCAGCCAAGGGTTGGTCGGGGGTGAGACCCAGTACTTC.

The V gene is TRBV4-3, the J gene TRBJ2-1, with a weak D call TRBD2 (6 bases). V was pared by 2 bases and J by 4 bases, with 12 bases between. The germline V gene encodes CDR1 LGHNA and CDR2 YSLEER. The CDR3 length is 15 residues. CDR3 DNA: TGCGCCAGCAGCCAACGGGACTGGAGTTACAATGAGCAGTTCTTC. The encoded protein is CASSQRDWSYNEQFF.

The chain is built from TRBV9 and TRBJ1-2; D gene uncertain. V lost 0 bases and J lost 5, with 8 bases in between. CDR1 and CDR2 (germline): SGDLS, YYNGEE. The CDR3 sequence is 13 residues long. CDR3 residues: CASSVGQEYGYTF. The CDR3 DNA is TGTGCCAGCAGCGTAGGTCAGGAATATGGCTACACCTTC.

The CDR3, as DNA: TGCGCCAGCAGTGAGGAGGGTTACACTGAAGCTTTCTTT. Amino acid sequence: CASSEEGYTEAFF. The rearrangement joins TRBV10-1 to TRBJ1-1; D not certain. The CDR3 spans 13 residues. V was pared by 2 bases and J by 3 bases, with 7 bases between. Germline CDR1 reads WNHNN; CDR2 reads SYGVQD (reference sequence).

In nucleotides, the CDR3 is TGTGCCAGCTCAGAGGAGAGCTCCTACGAGCAGTACTTC. It specifies CASSEESSYEQYF. The rearrangement uses TRBV18 and TRBJ2-7; D is uncertain. Germline loops: CDR1 KGHSH, CDR2 LQKENI. V lost 5 bases and J 0 bases, leaving 8 bases between the germline ends. The CDR3 extends over 13 amino acids.

The chain recombines TRBV9 with TRBJ2-6, with unresolved D. The V gene's germline CDR1 is SGDLS and CDR2 YYNGEE. Trimming removed 2 bases from V and 1 base from J, with 7 bases in between. The CDR3 loop spans 15 amino acids. CDR3 sequence: CASSVTLSGANVLTF. The CDR3 DNA reads TGTGCCAGCAGCGTTACTCTGTCTGGGGCCAACGTCCTGACTTTC.

The chain uses TRBV5-8 and TRBJ1-6; a weak D match, TRBD1 (5 bases). With 4 bases removed from V and 6 bases from J, the gap between germline ends came to 11 bases. Germline loops: CDR1 SGHTS, CDR2 YDEGEE. This CDR3 has 14 residues. The CDR3 here is CASSRGEGNSPLHF. Written as DNA, the CDR3 is TGTGCCAGCAGCCGGGGGGAGGGTAATTCACCCCTCCACTTT.

The CDR3 loop reads CASSSRDRGSSDYGYTF. CDR3 coding DNA: TGTGCCAGCAGCTCCCGGGACAGGGGGTCCTCTGACTATGGCTACACCTTC. V usage is TRBV13 and J usage is TRBJ1-2, with 11 nucleotides matching TRBD1. The CDR3 is made up of 17 amino acids. Germline-derived CDR1 and CDR2 are PRHDT and FYEKMQ (reference sequence). The trim removed 4 bases at V and 3 bases at J, leaving 10 bases unmatched.

The V and J genes are TRBV15 and TRBJ2-7; D remains unclear. The CDR3 sequence is 17 residues long. Germline V gene data show CDR1 as LNHNV and CDR2 as YYDKDF (reference sequence). The V and J ends lost 6 bases and 0 bases respectively, with 21 bases between them. CDR3 nucleotides: TGTGCCACCAGGGGCTCCAGAGATGTAGGAAGCTCCTACGAGCAGTACTTC. This sequence encodes CATRGSRDVGSSYEQYF.

The chain recombines TRBV7-2 with TRBJ1-2; perhaps TRBD1 as D (6 bases). Germline V gene data show CDR1 as SGHTA and CDR2 as FQGNSA. The CDR3 totals 15 residues. The V end lost 5 bases, the J end lost 4 bases, and 17 bases lay between the germline ends. The CDR3 DNA follows: TGTGCCAGCAGCGTAGGCCCGGACAGTAGCTATGGCTACACCTTC. Amino acid sequence: CASSVGPDSSYGYTF.

This clone came up once. This rearrangement joins TRBV5-3 to TRBJ1-6; D is possibly TRBD1 (5 bases). TRBV5-3 is placed among ORFs of uncertain function. Trimming took off 4 bases at V and 11 bases at J, with 13 bases between the two ends. This CDR3 region has 13 residues. CDR3 sequence: CARSRGSSTPLHF. CDR3 DNA sequence: TGTGCCAGAAGCAGGGGCTCATCTACACCCCTCCACTTT.

The genes are TRBV18 and TRBJ2-5; tentative D call: TRBD1 (5 bases). The CDR3 loop spans 15 amino acids. Germline lookup yields CDR1 KGHSH and CDR2 LQKENI. Deletions cut 3 bases from V and 5 bases from J, with 16 bases between. CDR3 sequence (DNA): TGTGCCAGCTCACCTTGGCAGGGATCTTTGGAGACCCAGTACTTC. Protein sequence: CASSPWQGSLETQYF.

This clone showed up just a few times. The rearrangement links TRBV7-8 to TRBJ1-1; no clear D. The germline V and J ends were trimmed by 3 bases and 5 bases, with 13 bases remaining between them. The CDR3 spans 14 residues. Germline V gene data show CDR1 as SGHVS and CDR2 as FQNEAQ. This CDR3 reads CASSFRARDTEAFF. In DNA, the CDR3 is TGTGCCAGCAGCTTCCGGGCGAGGGATACTGAAGCTTTCTTT.

The chain carries TRBV7-2 and TRBJ2-5; 7 bases map to TRBD2. The CDR3 has 15 amino acids. Losses at the gene ends were 1 base for V and 2 bases for J; bases not matched to a gene: 4. Germline assignment: CDR1 SGHTA and CDR2 FQGNSA. In nucleotides, the CDR3 is TGTGCCAGCAGCTTAGATCTCGGGGGGCAAGAGACCCAGTACTTC. It translates to CASSLDLGGQETQYF.

This clone was seen a single time. V usage is TRBV7-8 and J usage is TRBJ2-1, with 11 bases fitting TRBD2. Germline lookup yields CDR1 SGHVS and CDR2 FQNEAQ. V dropped 1 base and J dropped 0; count of bases not matched to a gene: 8. The CDR3 totals 19 residues. This chain's CDR3 is CASSLELAGALSSYNEQFF. The DNA for the CDR3 is TGTGCCAGCAGCTTAGAACTAGCGGGGGCCCTCAGCTCCTACAATGAGCAGTTCTTC.

The chain combines TRBV9 with TRBJ1-1, with 7 bases identical to TRBD1. CDR1 and CDR2 from the germline V gene are SGDLS and YYNGEE. J lost 2 bases, V lost 0 bases, and 4 bases had no gene match. The CDR3 spans 15 residues. The CDR3 sequence is CASSVGGGGNTEAFF. As DNA, the CDR3 is TGTGCCAGCAGCGTAGGAGGGGGCGGTAACACTGAAGCTTTCTTT.

The genes are TRBV7-2 and TRBJ2-3, with 9 bases matching TRBD1. The CDR3 totals 15 residues. The J segment lost 3 bases and the V segment lost 4 bases, leaving 5 bases of the junction unmatched. The germline V gene encodes CDR1 SGHTA and CDR2 FQGNSA. The CDR3: CASSSQGTGTDTQYF. CDR3 DNA sequence: TGTGCCAGCAGCTCCCAAGGGACAGGGACAGATACGCAGTATTTT.

V is TRBV30 and J is TRBJ1-1; 11 bases agree with TRBD1. The V gene's germline CDR1 is GTSNPN and CDR2 SVGIG (reference sequence). This CDR3 has 15 residues. With 5 bases clipped from V and 4 bases from J, the junction kept 9 bases outside the gene matches. CDR3: CAWERRDRGSTEAFF. CDR3 nucleotides: TGTGCCTGGGAACGCCGGGACAGGGGGAGCACTGAAGCTTTCTTT.

The rearrangement joins TRBV2 to TRBJ2-3; the D is unclear. Per the germline V gene, CDR1 is SNHLY and CDR2 is FYNNEI. The CDR3 extends over 13 amino acids. V was pared by 7 bases and J by 0 bases, with 8 bases between. The CDR3 protein is CASTKESTDTQYF. The CDR3 DNA sequence: TGTGCCAGCACTAAGGAGAGCACAGATACGCAGTATTTT. Looking up the rest from reference TRBV2 and TRBJ2-3 gives the full variable domain: EPEVTQTPSHQVTQMGQEVILRCVPISNHLYFYWYRQILGQKVEFLVSFYNNEISEKSEIFDDQFSVERPDGSNFTLKIRSTKLEDSAMYFCASTKESTDTQYFGPGTRLTVL.

The chain couples TRBV7-8 to TRBJ1-5; 9 bases map to TRBD1. Germline V gives CDR1 SGHVS, CDR2 FQNEAQ. The CDR3 extends over 15 amino acids. V shed 4 bases and J 3 bases; nucleotides not matched to a gene: 4. CDR3 sequence: CASSWDRASNQPQHF. The CDR3 DNA reads TGTGCCAGCAGCTGGGACAGGGCCTCCAATCAGCCCCAGCATTTT.

The rearrangement joins TRBV9 to TRBJ2-5, with D perhaps matching TRBD1 (6 bases). The length of the CDR3 is 14 residues. Trimming removed 4 bases at V and 1 base at J, with 11 bases between. The germline V gene encodes CDR1 SGDLS and CDR2 YYNGEE. The CDR3 bases are TGTGCCAGCAGCACTACAGGGACCCAAGAGACCCAGTACTTC. It codes for CASSTTGTQETQYF.

The V gene is TRBV4-3, the J gene TRBJ2-7; possibly TRBD2 for D (6 bases). Germline V CDR1 and CDR2: LGHNA, YSLEER. CDR3 length equals 15 residues. Between the trimmed V and J ends, which lost 0 bases and 2 bases, there was a span of 11 bases. DNA of the CDR3: TGCGCCAGCAGCCAAGAAATGCGGGGTACCTACGAGCAGTACTTC. It encodes CASSQEMRGTYEQYF.

V is TRBV6-5 and J is TRBJ2-1; TRBD1 matches at 8 bases. The ends lost 10 bases at V and 0 bases at J; junction bases unmatched: 2. There are 13 residues in the CDR3. Germline V gives CDR1 MNHEY, CDR2 SVGAGI. The CDR3 spells CATGQGSYNEQFF. CDR3 coding DNA: TGTGCCACCGGACAGGGCTCCTACAATGAGCAGTTCTTC.

CDR3 sequence: CASSLGGSGGSGDTQYF. Written as DNA, the CDR3 is TGTGCCAGCAGCTTGGGTGGTAGCGGCGGCTCCGGGGATACGCAGTATTTT. The gene calls are TRBV5-4 and TRBJ2-3; tentative D call: TRBD2 (6 bases). Trimming took 0 bases from V and 6 from J, leaving 20 bases between them. CDR1 and CDR2 (germline): SGHNT, YYREEE (reference sequence). The length of the CDR3 is 17 residues.

The chain combines TRBV29-1 with TRBJ1-4, with 7 bases aligning to TRBD1. Germline loops: CDR1 SQVTM, CDR2 ANQGSEA. The CDR3 sequence is 11 residues long. The junction had 4 bases not matched to a gene; V was cut back by 4 bases and J by 11 bases. CDR3 amino acids: CSVGEGQKLFF. CDR3 DNA sequence: TGCAGCGTTGGCGAGGGACAGAAACTGTTTTTT. The full variable domain, with the rest looked up from reference TRBV29-1 and TRBJ1-4, is SAVISQKPSRDICQRGTSLTIQCQVDSQVTMMFWYRQQPGQSLTLIATANQGSEATYESGFVIDKFPISRPNLTFSTLTVSNMSPEDSSIYLCSVGEGQKLFFGSGTQLSVL.

The rearrangement joins TRBV19 to TRBJ2-2; 8 nucleotides align to TRBD2. Germline V lookup: CDR1 LNHDA, CDR2 SQIVND (reference sequence). This CDR3 has 15 amino acids. J was trimmed by 6 bases and V by 3 bases; bases with no gene match: 6. CDR3 DNA sequence: TGTGCCAGTAGTATTGGACGGGGGGGCCCCGGGGAGCTGTTTTTT. This encodes CASSIGRGGPGELFF.